A single sample gave rise to the 15 T cell receptor beta chains below, sequenced in a study of T cell responses to AZD1222 COVID-19 vaccine. Clones were sequenced by immunoSEQ multiplex PCR, and TCRdb holds only the in-frame ones, with some missing. The sample includes 120,000 or so clones, roughly 86% of them seen just once. The source was peripheral blood, collected on day 0 of AZD1222 vaccination. These receptors all come from an adult in good health.

The CDR3 is CASSLTGRGDTQYF. DNA for the CDR3: TGCGCCAGCAGCTTGACGGGCCGTGGAGATACGCAGTATTTT. V and J are TRBV5-1 and TRBJ2-3; D remains unclear. The length of the CDR3 is 14 residues. From germline, CDR1 is SGHRS and CDR2 YFSETQ. Trimming removed 1 base from V and 5 bases from J, with 11 bases in between.

The chain joins TRBV28 to TRBJ2-2, with D possibly TRBD1 on 6 matching bases. V lost 6 bases and J lost 4, with 21 bases in between. There are 17 residues in the CDR3. The germline V gene has CDR1 MDHEN and CDR2 SYDVKM. The CDR3 spells CASSSILTQGFTGELFF. The CDR3 DNA reads as TGTGCCAGCAGCTCAATTCTCACCCAGGGGTTCACCGGGGAGCTGTTTTTT.

This clone was found once. This chain joins TRBV27 and TRBJ2-1, with unresolved D. Germline assignment: CDR1 MNHEY and CDR2 SMNVEV (reference sequence). With 1 base removed from V and 0 bases from J, the gap between germline ends came to 10 bases. CDR3 length equals 16 residues. CDR3 sequence: CASSLLAVSSYNEQFF. CDR3 nucleotides: TGTGCCAGCAGTTTATTGGCGGTAAGCTCCTACAATGAGCAGTTCTTC.

The chain links TRBV5-1 to TRBJ2-3; D unclear. The germline V and J ends were trimmed by 4 bases and 2 bases, with 11 bases remaining between them. The CDR3 is 14 residues long. The V gene's germline CDR1 is SGHRS and CDR2 YFSETQ. The CDR3 reads CASSIGRVTDTQYF. The DNA of the CDR3 is TGCGCCAGCAGCATTGGACGGGTCACAGATACGCAGTATTTT.

This clone has just one count. This chain links TRBV5-5 with TRBJ1-5; no clear D. V was cut by 0 bases and J by 5 bases, with 9 bases left in between. Germline V CDR1 and CDR2: SGHKS, YYEKEE (reference sequence). The CDR3 length is 14 residues. CDR3 bases: TGTGCCAGCAGCTTGGATGGGATCTATCAGCCCCAGCATTTT. Amino acids: CASSLDGIYQPQHF.

This clone was seen just once. The V call is TRBV6-5, the J call TRBJ1-1, with D uncertain. The CDR3 has 14 residues. Germline V gene sequence: CDR1 MNHEY, CDR2 SVGAGI. V was clipped by 8 bases and J by 0 bases, with 13 bases between them. Here the CDR3 DNA reads TGTGCCAGCTCCTTGGTCTCCATGAACACTGAAGCTTTCTTT. Protein sequence: CASSLVSMNTEAFF.

The V and J genes are TRBV5-1 and TRBJ1-1; no firm D call. Trimming took 0 bases from V and 1 from J, leaving 13 bases between them. The CDR3 is 16 residues long. Germline loops: CDR1 SGHRS, CDR2 YFSETQ. The CDR3 bases are TGCGCCAGCAGCTTGGCCAGTTCCGGGTCGAACACTGAAGCTTTCTTT. Its protein is CASSLASSGSNTEAFF.

CDR3 sequence: CASSASTGQGYTF. Written as DNA, the CDR3 is TGTGCCAGCTCAGCTTCGACGGGGCAAGGCTACACCTTC. This chain links TRBV18 with TRBJ1-2; possibly TRBD1 for D (5 bases). Germline loops: CDR1 KGHSH, CDR2 LQKENI. The CDR3 runs to 13 residues. Trimming removed 5 bases at V and 8 bases at J, with 15 bases between.

This clone appeared once. This chain links TRBV2 with TRBJ1-3, with D hard to call. CDR3 size: 15 residues. V lost 0 bases, J lost 2 bases, and 8 bases lay in between. Per the germline V gene, CDR1 is SNHLY and CDR2 is FYNNEI. CDR3 region: CASSEAARAGNTIYF. The CDR3 nucleotides are TGTGCCAGCAGTGAAGCGGCCAGAGCTGGAAACACCATATATTTT.

This chain links TRBV12-3 or TRBV12-4 with TRBJ1-5; TRBD1 matches 8 bases. The CDR3 covers 13 residues. V was pared by 6 bases and J by 6 bases, with 4 bases of the junction left unmatched. CDR3 sequence reads: CASSQDRVQPQHF. CDR3 nucleotide sequence: TGTGCCAGCAGCCAGGACAGGGTTCAGCCCCAGCATTTT.

CDR3 in DNA: TGTGCCACCAGATCGTCAGGGGATAGCAATCAGCCCCAGCATTTT. This sequence encodes CATRSSGDSNQPQHF. This chain connects TRBV27 to TRBJ1-5; TRBD1 is a possible D gene (6 bases). CDR1 is MNHEY, CDR2 SMNVEV, per germline (reference sequence). Between the trimmed V and J ends, which lost 10 bases and 0 bases, there was a span of 16 bases. The CDR3 contains 15 residues.

The chain recombines TRBV7-2 with TRBJ1-2, with a tentative D call TRBD1 (6 bases). The CDR3 sequence is 14 residues long. V shed 5 bases and J shed 7 bases, with 17 bases lying between them. The germline CDR1 and CDR2 sequences are SGHTA and FQGNSA. CDR3 residues: CASSNGRGYSGYTF. CDR3 DNA: TGTGCCAGCAGCAACGGCAGGGGTTACTCTGGCTACACCTTC.

The CDR3 coding sequence is TGTGCCAGCAGCCTAAAGACCGGACTCTTGAACACTGAAGCTTTCTTT. Translating gives CASSLKTGLLNTEAFF. This chain joins TRBV13 and TRBJ1-1; D is unresolved. Trimming pared 5 bases from V and 0 bases from J, leaving 16 bases between. CDR1 and CDR2 from the germline V gene are PRHDT and FYEKMQ (reference sequence). This CDR3 comprises 16 residues.

The chain employs TRBV7-9 and TRBJ1-1; perhaps TRBD1 as D (5 bases). The V end was cut by 5 bases, the J end by 1 base, with 17 bases between. Germline V CDR1 and CDR2: SEHNR, FQNEAQ (reference sequence). The CDR3 covers 16 residues. DNA for the CDR3: TGTGCCAGCAGCAGCCGGGGGAGGGCGAGGAACACTGAAGCTTTCTTT. The encoded protein is CASSSRGRARNTEAFF. The entire variable domain, with the rest obtained from reference TRBV7-9 and TRBJ1-1, is as follows: DTGVSQNPRHKITKRGQNVTFRCDPISEHNRLYWYRQTLGQGPEFLTYFQNEAQLEKSRLLSDRFSAERPKGSFSTLEIQRTEQGDSAMYLCASSSRGRARNTEAFFGQGTRLTVV.

This chain uses TRBV10-3 with TRBJ2-5; weak D call: TRBD1 (7 bases). The CDR3 spans 18 residues. The germline CDR1 and CDR2 sequences are ENHRY and SYGVKD. Trimming left V 2 bases short and J 9 bases short, with 28 bases between. In DNA, the CDR3 is TGTGCCATCAGTGAGCCGAGCCGGCAGGGGGAGGTCTTTATGGCCCAGTACTTC. The encoded protein is CAISEPSRQGEVFMAQYF.